Listed below are T cell receptor beta chains from one sample, sequenced in a study of OX40 agonist ivuxolimab in advanced cancers. The protocol was immunoSEQ multiplex PCR, while the TCRdb copy is restricted to in-frame clones and leaves out a portion. The data hold 90,000 to 120,000 clones, with approximately 89% observed a single time. Sequencing used CD4+ or CD8+ T cells sorted from blood, obtained in a trial of the OX40 agonist ivuxolimab. These receptors were collected from an adult with an advanced solid tumor such as melanoma, head and neck, liver or kidney cancer. Both conserved end residues are part of each CDR3. Each record gives: V gene, J gene, D gene, clone size, CDR3 protein, CDR3 DNA. D genes are given only for firm matches. A row's size may be missing; if present it is once, few, many or a size class.

v_call: TRBV28
j_call: TRBJ2-7
d_call: -
clone_size: -
cdr3_aa: CASIDNPSNEQYF
cdr3_nt: TGTGCCAGCATTGACAACCCGAGCAACGAGCAGTACTTC

v_call: TRBV7-9
j_call: TRBJ1-6
d_call: TRBD1
clone_size: -
cdr3_aa: CASSLGTGDNSPLHF
cdr3_nt: TGTGCCAGCAGCTTAGGGACAGGAGATAATTCACCCCTCCACTTT

v_call: TRBV12-5
j_call: TRBJ1-1
d_call: TRBD1
clone_size: -
cdr3_aa: CASGLGLAGGFGTEAFF
cdr3_nt: TGTGCTAGTGGTTTGGGGTTGGCAGGGGGATTCGGCACTGAAGCTTTCTTT

v_call: TRBV28
j_call: TRBJ1-1
d_call: TRBD1
clone_size: -
cdr3_aa: CASSSQGAGATEAFF
cdr3_nt: TGTGCCAGCAGCAGCCAGGGGGCCGGAGCCACTGAAGCTTTCTTT

v_call: TRBV19
j_call: TRBJ1-1
d_call: -
clone_size: once
cdr3_aa: CASSISEGRTEAFF
cdr3_nt: TGTGCCAGTAGTATATCAGAGGGGAGGACTGAAGCTTTCTTT

v_call: TRBV19
j_call: TRBJ1-3
d_call: TRBD1
clone_size: once
cdr3_aa: CASSPDRDSGNTIYF
cdr3_nt: TGTGCCAGTAGTCCTGACAGGGACTCTGGAAACACCATATATTTT

v_call: TRBV14
j_call: TRBJ2-3
d_call: -
clone_size: once
cdr3_aa: CASSQQVAQSTDTQYF
cdr3_nt: TGTGCCAGCAGCCAACAGGTAGCCCAAAGCACAGATACGCAGTATTTT

v_call: TRBV9
j_call: TRBJ1-2
d_call: TRBD1
clone_size: -
cdr3_aa: CASSNADRYYGYTF
cdr3_nt: TGTGCCAGCAGCAACGCGGACAGGTACTATGGCTACACCTTC

v_call: TRBV7-6
j_call: TRBJ2-5
d_call: -
clone_size: few
cdr3_aa: CASSLGQETQYF
cdr3_nt: TGTGCCAGCAGCTTAGGACAAGAGACCCAGTACTTC

v_call: TRBV9
j_call: TRBJ2-6
d_call: -
clone_size: -
cdr3_aa: CASSRTGGGLGANVLTF
cdr3_nt: TGTGCCAGCAGCAGGACAGGTGGAGGGCTAGGGGCCAACGTCCTGACTTTC

v_call: TRBV28
j_call: TRBJ2-3
d_call: TRBD1
clone_size: -
cdr3_aa: CASSSIGGSSSTDTQYF
cdr3_nt: TGTGCCAGCAGCTCGATAGGGGGCTCTTCTAGCACAGATACGCAGTATTTT

v_call: TRBV28
j_call: TRBJ1-3
d_call: TRBD1
clone_size: -
cdr3_aa: CASSLDRAGNTIYF
cdr3_nt: TGTGCCAGCAGTTTGGACAGGGCTGGAAACACCATATATTTT

v_call: TRBV15
j_call: TRBJ2-3
d_call: -
clone_size: once
cdr3_aa: CATSTDSTDTQYF
cdr3_nt: TGTGCCACCAGCACAGATTCCACAGATACGCAGTATTTT

v_call: TRBV5-8
j_call: TRBJ2-5
d_call: -
clone_size: once
cdr3_aa: CASSLGGELKTQYF
cdr3_nt: TGTGCCAGCAGCTTGGGCGGGGAACTAAAGACCCAGTACTTC

v_call: TRBV7-2
j_call: TRBJ2-7
d_call: TRBD1
clone_size: once
cdr3_aa: CASSFGTGLYEQYF
cdr3_nt: TGTGCCAGCAGCTTCGGGACAGGCCTATACGAGCAGTACTTC

v_call: TRBV20-1
j_call: TRBJ1-1
d_call: -
clone_size: -
cdr3_aa: CSVLRVEAFF
cdr3_nt: TGCAGTGTTCTCAGGGTTGAAGCTTTCTTT

v_call: TRBV7-2
j_call: TRBJ2-7
d_call: -
clone_size: once
cdr3_aa: CASSLVRGGSYEQYF
cdr3_nt: TGTGCCAGCAGCTTAGTCCGAGGAGGGTCCTACGAGCAGTACTTC

v_call: TRBV4-2
j_call: TRBJ1-6
d_call: TRBD1
clone_size: -
cdr3_aa: CASKGQGFNSPLHF
cdr3_nt: TGTGCCAGCAAGGGACAGGGGTTTAATTCACCCCTCCACTTT

v_call: TRBV2
j_call: TRBJ2-1
d_call: TRBD2
clone_size: -
cdr3_aa: CASAPLLAGGNEQFF
cdr3_nt: TGTGCCAGCGCACCTTTACTAGCGGGTGGGAATGAGCAGTTCTTC

v_call: TRBV27
j_call: TRBJ1-2
d_call: -
clone_size: -
cdr3_aa: CASSPDLYGYTF
cdr3_nt: TGTGCCAGCAGTCCAGACCTCTATGGCTACACCTTC

v_call: TRBV5-6
j_call: TRBJ2-7
d_call: -
clone_size: -
cdr3_aa: CASSPLGEGGNEQYF
cdr3_nt: TGTGCCAGCAGCCCCTTGGGGGAGGGGGGAAACGAGCAGTACTTC

v_call: TRBV19
j_call: TRBJ2-5
d_call: TRBD2
clone_size: -
cdr3_aa: CASRRGGSVQETQYF
cdr3_nt: TGTGCCAGTAGAAGAGGCGGGAGTGTTCAAGAGACCCAGTACTTC

v_call: TRBV4-2
j_call: TRBJ2-5
d_call: -
clone_size: -
cdr3_aa: CASSPKEGAGETQYF
cdr3_nt: TGTGCCAGCAGCCCTAAGGAGGGAGCGGGTGAGACCCAGTACTTC

v_call: TRBV7-3
j_call: TRBJ2-2
d_call: -
clone_size: -
cdr3_aa: CASSRDTTGELFF
cdr3_nt: TGTGCCAGCAGCCGAGACACCACCGGGGAGCTGTTTTTT

v_call: TRBV6-6
j_call: TRBJ2-7
d_call: TRBD2
clone_size: -
cdr3_aa: CASHGGAGANEQYF
cdr3_nt: TGTGCCAGCCACGGGGGGGCAGGGGCGAACGAGCAGTACTTC

v_call: TRBV10-2
j_call: TRBJ2-1
d_call: TRBD2
clone_size: -
cdr3_aa: CASSVGGLAAGEQFF
cdr3_nt: TGCGCCAGCAGTGTGGGGGGACTAGCGGCGGGCGAGCAGTTCTTC

v_call: TRBV27
j_call: TRBJ1-1
d_call: TRBD1
clone_size: -
cdr3_aa: CASSPPRQGTEAFF
cdr3_nt: TGTGCCAGCAGTCCCCCTCGACAGGGTACTGAAGCTTTCTTT

v_call: TRBV7-2
j_call: TRBJ1-4
d_call: -
clone_size: -
cdr3_aa: CASSLVLDEKLFF
cdr3_nt: TGTGCCAGCAGCTTAGTTCTAGACGAAAAACTGTTTTTT

v_call: TRBV7-3
j_call: TRBJ2-7
d_call: -
clone_size: -
cdr3_aa: CASSLNPSGYEQYF
cdr3_nt: TGTGCCAGCAGCTTAAATCCGTCGGGCTACGAGCAGTACTTC

v_call: TRBV7-2
j_call: TRBJ2-3
d_call: -
clone_size: -
cdr3_aa: CASSLSPQDTQYF
cdr3_nt: TGTGCCAGCAGCTTATCCCCCCAAGATACGCAGTATTTT

v_call: TRBV6-1
j_call: TRBJ2-1
d_call: TRBD1
clone_size: -
cdr3_aa: CASSTYRGAYNEQFF
cdr3_nt: TGTGCCAGCAGCACCTACAGGGGCGCCTACAATGAGCAGTTCTTC

v_call: TRBV2
j_call: TRBJ2-7
d_call: TRBD1
clone_size: once
cdr3_aa: CASSETPGGSEQYF
cdr3_nt: TGTGCCAGCAGTGAAACGCCAGGGGGCTCCGAGCAGTACTTC

v_call: TRBV11-3
j_call: TRBJ2-1
d_call: TRBD2
clone_size: -
cdr3_aa: CASSLGGLDYNEQFF
cdr3_nt: TGTGCCAGCAGCTTGGGGGGACTAGACTACAATGAGCAGTTCTTC

v_call: TRBV28
j_call: TRBJ1-5
d_call: -
clone_size: -
cdr3_aa: CASIQSQGNQPQHF
cdr3_nt: TGTGCCAGCATCCAATCACAGGGAAATCAGCCCCAGCATTTT

v_call: TRBV30
j_call: TRBJ1-6
d_call: -
clone_size: -
cdr3_aa: CAWRRQESNSPLHF
cdr3_nt: TGTGCCTGGAGACGACAGGAAAGCAATTCACCCCTCCACTTT

v_call: TRBV7-9
j_call: TRBJ1-5
d_call: TRBD1
clone_size: -
cdr3_aa: CASSLVQGGNQPQHF
cdr3_nt: TGTGCCAGCAGCTTAGTTCAGGGGGGCAATCAGCCCCAGCATTTT

v_call: TRBV5-1
j_call: TRBJ2-1
d_call: TRBD2
clone_size: -
cdr3_aa: CASSSSGGSYNEQFF
cdr3_nt: TGCGCCAGCAGCTCTAGCGGAGGCTCCTACAATGAGCAGTTCTTC

v_call: TRBV11-3
j_call: TRBJ2-5
d_call: -
clone_size: once
cdr3_aa: CASSLDLGRETQYF
cdr3_nt: TGTGCCAGCAGCTTAGATCTGGGGAGAGAGACCCAGTACTTC

v_call: TRBV23-1
j_call: TRBJ2-7
d_call: -
clone_size: -
cdr3_aa: CASSHPGLLYEQYF
cdr3_nt: TGCGCCAGCAGTCACCCGGGACTTCTCTACGAGCAGTACTTC

v_call: TRBV4-2
j_call: TRBJ1-5
d_call: -
clone_size: -
cdr3_aa: CASSYGSPFSNQPQHF
cdr3_nt: TGTGCCAGCAGCTACGGGAGCCCCTTTAGCAATCAGCCCCAGCATTTT

v_call: TRBV19
j_call: TRBJ2-7
d_call: -
clone_size: -
cdr3_aa: CASSIGAGPYEQYF
cdr3_nt: TGTGCCAGTAGTATAGGCGCAGGGCCCTACGAGCAGTACTTC

v_call: TRBV7-9
j_call: TRBJ2-7
d_call: -
clone_size: -
cdr3_aa: CASSLATYEQYF
cdr3_nt: TGTGCCAGCAGCCTAGCCACCTACGAGCAGTACTTC

v_call: TRBV7-8
j_call: TRBJ2-7
d_call: -
clone_size: -
cdr3_aa: CASSPVGSYEQYF
cdr3_nt: TGTGCCAGCAGCCCTGTGGGCTCCTACGAGCAGTACTTC

v_call: TRBV7-3
j_call: TRBJ2-2
d_call: TRBD2
clone_size: -
cdr3_aa: CASSSMTSMNGELFF
cdr3_nt: TGTGCCAGCAGCTCGATGACTAGCATGAACGGGGAGCTGTTTTTT

v_call: TRBV6-6
j_call: TRBJ2-5
d_call: -
clone_size: once
cdr3_aa: CASTATRVAQETQYF
cdr3_nt: TGTGCCAGCACCGCAACTCGGGTGGCCCAAGAGACCCAGTACTTC

v_call: TRBV19
j_call: TRBJ2-3
d_call: -
clone_size: -
cdr3_aa: CASSLRAGADTQYF
cdr3_nt: -

v_call: TRBV15
j_call: TRBJ2-5
d_call: -
clone_size: -
cdr3_aa: CATSLGVETQYF
cdr3_nt: TGTGCCACCAGCTTGGGGGTTGAGACCCAGTACTTC

v_call: TRBV6-1
j_call: TRBJ2-7
d_call: -
clone_size: -
cdr3_aa: CASSEMAGSPGQYF
cdr3_nt: TGTGCCAGCAGTGAAATGGCGGGGTCCCCGGGGCAGTACTTC

v_call: TRBV11-2
j_call: TRBJ2-7
d_call: TRBD2
clone_size: -
cdr3_aa: CASSLVRGGAAEQYF
cdr3_nt: TGTGCCAGCAGCTTAGTTCGCGGGGGGGCCGCCGAGCAGTACTTC

v_call: TRBV13
j_call: TRBJ1-2
d_call: TRBD1
clone_size: -
cdr3_aa: CASSYWDRIEYGYTF
cdr3_nt: TGTGCCAGCTCCTACTGGGACAGAATAGAGTATGGCTACACCTTC

v_call: TRBV28
j_call: TRBJ2-2
d_call: -
clone_size: -
cdr3_aa: CASSQGGTYTGELFF
cdr3_nt: TGTGCCAGCAGCCAAGGGGGGACCTACACCGGGGAGCTGTTTTTT

v_call: TRBV10-3
j_call: TRBJ2-7
d_call: TRBD2
clone_size: -
cdr3_aa: CAIRSSGSQGSYEQYF
cdr3_nt: TGTGCCATCAGGTCTAGCGGGAGTCAGGGGTCCTACGAGCAGTACTTC

v_call: TRBV28
j_call: TRBJ1-1
d_call: -
clone_size: -
cdr3_aa: CASYPGRGNTEAFF
cdr3_nt: TGTGCCAGCTACCCAGGGCGGGGGAACACTGAAGCTTTCTTT

v_call: TRBV2
j_call: TRBJ1-6
d_call: -
clone_size: -
cdr3_aa: CAGNQDLTGGSPLHF
cdr3_nt: TGTGCCGGAAATCAGGATCTCACCGGCGGTTCACCCCTCCACTTT

v_call: TRBV7-6
j_call: TRBJ1-1
d_call: -
clone_size: -
cdr3_aa: CASSLAHRDTEAFF
cdr3_nt: TGTGCCAGCAGCTTAGCGCACCGGGACACTGAAGCTTTCTTT

v_call: TRBV15
j_call: TRBJ2-6
d_call: -
clone_size: -
cdr3_aa: CATSRLGIPGANVLTF
cdr3_nt: TGTGCCACCAGCAGATTAGGAATCCCTGGGGCCAACGTCCTGACTTTC

v_call: TRBV6-5
j_call: TRBJ2-3
d_call: -
clone_size: -
cdr3_aa: CASSYGGASPTQYF
cdr3_nt: TGTGCCAGCAGTTACGGGGGGGCCTCCCCCACGCAGTATTTT